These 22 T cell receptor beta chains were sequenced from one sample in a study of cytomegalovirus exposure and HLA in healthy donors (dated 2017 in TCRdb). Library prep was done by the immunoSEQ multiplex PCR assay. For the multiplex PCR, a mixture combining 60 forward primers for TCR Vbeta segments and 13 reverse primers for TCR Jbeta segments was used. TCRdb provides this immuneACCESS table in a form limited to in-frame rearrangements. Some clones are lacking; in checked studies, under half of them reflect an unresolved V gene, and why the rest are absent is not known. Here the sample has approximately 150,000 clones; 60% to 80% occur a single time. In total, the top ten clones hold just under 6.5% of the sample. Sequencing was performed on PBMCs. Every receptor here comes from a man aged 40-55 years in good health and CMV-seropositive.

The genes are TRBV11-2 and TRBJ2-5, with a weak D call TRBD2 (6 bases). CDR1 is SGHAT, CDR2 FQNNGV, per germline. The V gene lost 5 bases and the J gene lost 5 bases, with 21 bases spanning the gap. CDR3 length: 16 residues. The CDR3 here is CASSPRDSSSGETQYF. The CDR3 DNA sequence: TGTGCCAGCAGCCCCCGGGACTCCTCGTCGGGGGAGACCCAGTACTTC.

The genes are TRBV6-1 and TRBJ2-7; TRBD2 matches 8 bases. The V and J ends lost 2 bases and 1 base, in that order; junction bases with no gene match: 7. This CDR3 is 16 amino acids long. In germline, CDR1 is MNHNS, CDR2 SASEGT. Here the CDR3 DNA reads TGTGCCAGCAGTGAACACTTCGGGGGGGATTCCTACGAGCAGTACTTC. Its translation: CASSEHFGGDSYEQYF.

CDR3 in amino acids: CASSGSPGHPNTEAFF. The CDR3 coding sequence is TGTGCCAGCAGCGGCAGTCCGGGACACCCTAACACTGAAGCTTTCTTT. This chain links TRBV2 with TRBJ1-1; perhaps TRBD1 as D (6 bases). The length of the CDR3 is 16 residues. Germline V gives CDR1 SNHLY, CDR2 FYNNEI. The V gene lost 6 bases and the J gene lost 2 bases, with 19 bases spanning the gap.

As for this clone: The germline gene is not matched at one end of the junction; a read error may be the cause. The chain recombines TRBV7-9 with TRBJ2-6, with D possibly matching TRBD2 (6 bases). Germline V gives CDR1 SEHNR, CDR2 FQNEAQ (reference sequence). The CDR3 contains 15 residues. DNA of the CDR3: TGTGCCAGCAGCTTGGGCGGGGCAGTTCCGAACGGCCTGACTTTC. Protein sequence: CASSLGGAVPNGLTF.

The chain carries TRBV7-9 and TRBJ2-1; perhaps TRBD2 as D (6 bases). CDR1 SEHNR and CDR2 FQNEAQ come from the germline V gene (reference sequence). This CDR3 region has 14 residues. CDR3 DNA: TGTGCGTGTGGTAACGGGGGTTCCTACAATGAGCAGTTCTTC. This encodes CACGNGGSYNEQFF.

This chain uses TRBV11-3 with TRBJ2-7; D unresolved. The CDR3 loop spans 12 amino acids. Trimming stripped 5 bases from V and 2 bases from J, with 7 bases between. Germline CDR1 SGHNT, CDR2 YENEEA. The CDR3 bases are TGTGCCAGCAGCCCACGGGCCTACGAGCAGTACTTC. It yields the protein CASSPRAYEQYF.

The CDR3 DNA is TGTGCCAGCAGCCGGGACAGAACTGGGGACACTGAAGCTTTCTTT. Residues: CASSRDRTGDTEAFF. The chain recombines TRBV21-1 with TRBJ1-1; TRBD1 is the table's D call and was not checked against the DNA. TRBV21-1 is a documented pseudogene. The CDR3 is 15 amino acids.

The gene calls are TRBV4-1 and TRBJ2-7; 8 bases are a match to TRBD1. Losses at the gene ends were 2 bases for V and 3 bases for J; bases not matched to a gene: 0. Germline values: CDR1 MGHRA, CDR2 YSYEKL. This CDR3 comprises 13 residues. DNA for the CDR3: TGCGCCAGCAGCCAAACAGGGGGCTACGAGCAGTACTTC. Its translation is CASSQTGGYEQYF.

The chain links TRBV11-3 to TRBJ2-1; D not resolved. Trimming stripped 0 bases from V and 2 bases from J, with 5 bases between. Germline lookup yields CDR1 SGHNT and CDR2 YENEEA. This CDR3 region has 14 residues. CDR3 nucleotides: TGTGCCAGCAGCTTAGACCCAACCTACAATGAGCAGTTCTTC. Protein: CASSLDPTYNEQFF. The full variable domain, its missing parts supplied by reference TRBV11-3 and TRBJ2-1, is EAGVVQSPRYKIIEKKQPVAFWCNPISGHNTLYWYLQNLGQGPELLIRYENEEAVDDSQLPKDRFSAERLKGVDSTLKIQPAELGDSAVYLCASSLDPTYNEQFFGPGTRLTVL.

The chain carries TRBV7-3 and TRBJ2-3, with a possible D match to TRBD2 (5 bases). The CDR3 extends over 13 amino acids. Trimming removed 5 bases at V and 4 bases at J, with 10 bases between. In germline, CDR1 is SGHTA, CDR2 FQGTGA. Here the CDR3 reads CASSPLGADTQYF. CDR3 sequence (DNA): TGTGCCAGCAGCCCACTCGGGGCAGATACGCAGTATTTT.

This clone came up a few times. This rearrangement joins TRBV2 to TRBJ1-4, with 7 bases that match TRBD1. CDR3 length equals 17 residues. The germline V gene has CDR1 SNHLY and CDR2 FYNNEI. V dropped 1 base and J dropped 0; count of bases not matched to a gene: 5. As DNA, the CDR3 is TGTGCCAGCAGTGAAGGAGACAGGGCCCCAACTAATGAAAAACTGTTTTTT. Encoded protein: CASSEGDRAPTNEKLFF.

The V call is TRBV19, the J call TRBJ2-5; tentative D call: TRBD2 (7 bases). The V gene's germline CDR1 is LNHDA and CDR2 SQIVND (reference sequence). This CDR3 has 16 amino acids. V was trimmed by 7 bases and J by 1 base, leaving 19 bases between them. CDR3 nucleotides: TGTGCCAGTACCCCGAGCGTAGGGGGGGGCCAAGAGACCCAGTACTTC. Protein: CASTPSVGGGQETQYF.

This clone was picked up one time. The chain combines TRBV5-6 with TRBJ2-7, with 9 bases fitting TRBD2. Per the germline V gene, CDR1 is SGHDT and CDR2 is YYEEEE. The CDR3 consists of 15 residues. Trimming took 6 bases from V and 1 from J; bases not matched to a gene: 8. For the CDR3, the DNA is TGTGCCAGCACCCTGAGCGGGAGGTTTTCCTACGAGCAGTACTTC. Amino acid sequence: CASTLSGRFSYEQYF.

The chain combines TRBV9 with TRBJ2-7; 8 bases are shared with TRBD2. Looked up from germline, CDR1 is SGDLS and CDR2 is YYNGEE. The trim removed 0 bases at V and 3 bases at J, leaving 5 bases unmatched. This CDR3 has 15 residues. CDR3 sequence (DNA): TGTGCCAGCAGCGTAGGAATTAGCGGGATCTACGAGCAGTACTTC. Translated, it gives CASSVGISGIYEQYF.

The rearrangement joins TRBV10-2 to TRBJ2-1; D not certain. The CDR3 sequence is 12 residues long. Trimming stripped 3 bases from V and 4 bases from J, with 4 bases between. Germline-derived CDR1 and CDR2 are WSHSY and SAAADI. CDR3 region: CASSDVYNEQFF. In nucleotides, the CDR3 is TGCGCCAGCAGTGACGTGTACAATGAGCAGTTCTTC.

Here the CDR3 DNA reads TGTGCCAGCAGCTCAAGGTCGGGGAGGCCCGGGGAGCTGTTTTTT. Protein sequence: CASSSRSGRPGELFF. The J gene is TRBJ2-2, the V gene TRBV7-9; maybe TRBD2 (6 bases). The V and J ends lost 4 bases and 6 bases respectively, with 15 bases between them. Germline V gene sequence: CDR1 SEHNR, CDR2 FQNEAQ (reference sequence). The CDR3 extends over 15 amino acids.

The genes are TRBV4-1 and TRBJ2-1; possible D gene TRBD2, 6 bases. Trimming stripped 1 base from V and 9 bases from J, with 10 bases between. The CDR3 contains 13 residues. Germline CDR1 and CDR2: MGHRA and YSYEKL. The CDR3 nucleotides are TGCGCCAGCAGCCAAGGCAGCGGGCTTGAGCAGTTCTTC. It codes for CASSQGSGLEQFF.

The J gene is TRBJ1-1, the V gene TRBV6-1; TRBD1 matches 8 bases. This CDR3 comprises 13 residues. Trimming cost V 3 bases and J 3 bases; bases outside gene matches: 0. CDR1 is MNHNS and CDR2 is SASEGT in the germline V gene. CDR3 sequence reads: CASSDRGHTEAFF. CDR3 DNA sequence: TGTGCCAGCAGTGACAGGGGGCACACTGAAGCTTTCTTT.

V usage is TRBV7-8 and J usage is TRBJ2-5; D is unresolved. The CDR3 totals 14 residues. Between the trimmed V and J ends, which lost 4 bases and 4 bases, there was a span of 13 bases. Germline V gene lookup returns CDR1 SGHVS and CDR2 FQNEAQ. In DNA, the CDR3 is TGTGCCAGCAGCTCTCAACCGCTCGGAGAGACCCAGTACTTC. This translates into CASSSQPLGETQYF.

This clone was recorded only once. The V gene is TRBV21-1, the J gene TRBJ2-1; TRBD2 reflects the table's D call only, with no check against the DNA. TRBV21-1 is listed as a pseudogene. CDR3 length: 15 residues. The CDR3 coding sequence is TGTGCCAGCACCGTAATACCCGAGAACTACAATGAGCAGTTCTTC. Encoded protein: CASTVIPENYNEQFF.

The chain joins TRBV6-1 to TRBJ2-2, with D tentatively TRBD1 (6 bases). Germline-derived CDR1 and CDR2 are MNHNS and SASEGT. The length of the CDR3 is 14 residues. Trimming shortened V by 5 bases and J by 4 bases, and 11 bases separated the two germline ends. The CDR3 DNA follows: TGTGCCAGCAGTTCGCAGGGGCGCACCGGGGAGCTGTTTTTT. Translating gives CASSSQGRTGELFF.

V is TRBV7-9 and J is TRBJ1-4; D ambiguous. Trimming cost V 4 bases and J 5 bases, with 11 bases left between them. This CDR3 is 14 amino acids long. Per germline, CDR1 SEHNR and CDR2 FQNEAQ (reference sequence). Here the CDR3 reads CASSSHARNEKLFF. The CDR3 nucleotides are TGTGCCAGCAGCTCCCACGCGAGGAATGAAAAACTGTTTTTT.